This passage covers 8 T cell receptor beta chains from one sample sequenced in a study of OX40 agonist ivuxolimab in advanced cancers. TCRdb's table, derived via immunoSEQ multiplex PCR, lists solely in-frame clones and lacks some. The data show about 26,000 clones, approximately 83% seen once. This material consisted of CD4+ or CD8+ T cells sorted from blood, taken in a trial of the OX40 agonist ivuxolimab. The receptors were gathered from an adult with an advanced solid tumor such as melanoma, head and neck, liver or kidney cancer.

The V and J genes are TRBV6-5 and TRBJ2-4; TRBD1 matches 8 bases. The CDR3 covers 12 residues. V lost 5 bases to trimming and J lost 7 bases; unmatched junction nucleotides: 1. CDR1 is MNHEY and CDR2 is SVGAGI in the germline V gene. The CDR3 protein is CASSRTGNIQYF. CDR3 in DNA: TGTGCCAGCAGTCGGACAGGGAACATTCAGTACTTC.

This clone was seen only once. This sequence joins TRBV10-3 and TRBJ2-3; either TRBD1 or TRBD2 may fit D (6 bases each). V lost 7 bases and J 2 bases, leaving 16 bases between the germline ends. CDR3 length: 15 residues. Germline V lookup: CDR1 ENHRY, CDR2 SYGVKD. The CDR3, as DNA: TGTGCCATCACAAGGGGGGACCTGTCCACAGATACGCAGTATTTT. It encodes CAITRGDLSTDTQYF.

The rearrangement uses TRBV18 and TRBJ2-3, with a weak D call TRBD2 (6 bases). V was shortened by 3 bases and J by 5 bases, with 15 bases between the two germline ends. This CDR3 region has 15 residues. In germline, CDR1 is KGHSH, CDR2 LQKENI. This chain's CDR3 is CASSPGGTSGDTQYF. The CDR3 DNA follows: TGTGCCAGCTCACCCGGAGGGACCTCAGGAGATACGCAGTATTTT.

This sequence joins TRBV7-6 and TRBJ2-3, with a tentative D call TRBD2 (5 bases). Trimming left V 5 bases short and J 8 bases short, with 20 bases between. Germline-derived CDR1 and CDR2 are SGHVS and FNYEAQ. The CDR3 runs to 15 residues. The CDR3 loop reads CASSPRAEAGGTQYF. CDR3 bases: TGTGCCAGCAGCCCGCGGGCGGAGGCTGGTGGTACGCAGTATTTT.

The chain has TRBV18 and TRBJ1-6, with no clear D. The V gene's germline CDR1 is KGHSH and CDR2 LQKENI. The CDR3 has 15 amino acids. The V end lost 2 bases, the J end lost 7 bases, and 12 bases lay between the germline ends. CDR3 loop: CASSPIGAQNSPLHF. For the CDR3, the DNA is TGTGCCAGCTCACCAATCGGCGCCCAAAATTCACCCCTCCACTTT. The variable domain in full, completed from reference TRBV18 and TRBJ1-6, reads NAGVMQNPRHLVRRRGQEARLRCSPMKGHSHVYWYRQLPEEGLKFMVYLQKENIIDESGMPKERFSAEFPKEGPSILRIQQVVRGDSAAYFCASSPIGAQNSPLHFGNGTRLTVT.

This rearrangement joins TRBV19 to TRBJ1-2; no reliable D call. In germline, CDR1 is LNHDA, CDR2 SQIVND (reference sequence). Trimming left V 1 base short and J 7 bases short, with 7 bases between. The CDR3 consists of 12 residues. CDR3 sequence (DNA): TGTGCCAGTAGTATAGCTACGGGTGGCTACACCTTC. It translates to CASSIATGGYTF.

This chain uses TRBV6-5 with TRBJ1-2, with a possible D match to TRBD1 (5 bases). Germline CDR1 MNHEY, CDR2 SVGAGI. The V gene lost 4 bases and the J gene lost 0 bases, with 15 bases spanning the gap. The CDR3 has 16 amino acids. The CDR3 bases are TGTGCCAGCAGTTTTTTCACAGGTGGAGCTAACTATGGCTACACCTTC. Its translation: CASSFFTGGANYGYTF.

This clone appeared a few times. CDR3 in amino acids: CASSPGTRGDSEQFF. The CDR3 nucleotides are TGTGCCAGCAGCCCAGGGACTAGAGGTGATTCTGAGCAGTTCTTC. The chain couples TRBV4-2 to TRBJ2-1, with 8 bases fitting TRBD2. Germline V gene sequence: CDR1 LGHNA, CDR2 YNFKEQ. The CDR3 has 15 amino acids. The V segment lost 4 bases and the J segment 9 bases; nucleotides outside the gene matches: 11.